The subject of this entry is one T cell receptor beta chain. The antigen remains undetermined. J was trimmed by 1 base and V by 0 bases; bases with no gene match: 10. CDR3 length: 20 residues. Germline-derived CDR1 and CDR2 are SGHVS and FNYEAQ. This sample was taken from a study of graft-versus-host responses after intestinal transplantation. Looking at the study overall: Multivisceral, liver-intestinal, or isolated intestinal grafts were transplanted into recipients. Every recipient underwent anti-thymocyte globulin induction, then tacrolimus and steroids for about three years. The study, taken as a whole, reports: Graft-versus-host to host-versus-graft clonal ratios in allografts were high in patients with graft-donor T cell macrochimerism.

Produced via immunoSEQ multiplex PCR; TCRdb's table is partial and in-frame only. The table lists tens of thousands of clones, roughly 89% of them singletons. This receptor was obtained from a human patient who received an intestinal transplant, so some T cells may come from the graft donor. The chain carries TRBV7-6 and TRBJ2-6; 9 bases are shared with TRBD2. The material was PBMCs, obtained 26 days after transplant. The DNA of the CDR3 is TGTGCCAGCAGCTTAGCAGTCGGTGCGGGAGGGCCGTCTGGGGCCAACGTCCTGACTTTC. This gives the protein CASSLAVGAGGPSGANVLTF.